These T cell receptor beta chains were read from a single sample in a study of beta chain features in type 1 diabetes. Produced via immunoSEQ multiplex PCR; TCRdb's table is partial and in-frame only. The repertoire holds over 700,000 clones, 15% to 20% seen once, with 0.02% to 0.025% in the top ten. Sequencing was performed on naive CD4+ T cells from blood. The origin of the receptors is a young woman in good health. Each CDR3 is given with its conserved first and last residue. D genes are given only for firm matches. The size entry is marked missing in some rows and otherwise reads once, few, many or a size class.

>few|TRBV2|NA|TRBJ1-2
CASSFDGTYGYTF
TGTGCCAGCAGCTTTGACGGAACCTATGGCTACACCTTC
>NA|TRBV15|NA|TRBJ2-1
CATSRAWGWNEQFF
TGTGCCACCAGCAGAGCATGGGGGTGGAATGAGCAGTTCTTC
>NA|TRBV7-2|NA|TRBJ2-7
CASSQGRSSYEQYF
TGTGCCAGCAGCCAGGGACGGAGCTCCTACGAGCAGTACTTC
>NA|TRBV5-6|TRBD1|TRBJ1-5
CASKVQGAGNQPQHF
TGTGCCAGCAAGGTACAGGGGGCTGGCAATCAGCCCCAGCATTTT
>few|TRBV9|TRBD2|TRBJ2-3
CASNVDPAGADTQYF
TGTGCCAGCAACGTAGATCCAGCGGGAGCAGATACGCAGTATTTT
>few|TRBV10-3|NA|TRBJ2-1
CAISESIPSSYNEQFF
TGTGCCATCAGTGAGTCGATACCGAGCTCCTACAATGAGCAGTTCTTC
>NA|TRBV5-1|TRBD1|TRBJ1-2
CASSLDRDRYTF
TGCGCCAGCAGCCTCGACAGGGATCGCTACACCTTC
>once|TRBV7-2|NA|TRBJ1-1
CASSPTGVNTEAFF
TGTGCCAGCAGCCCGACCGGGGTGAACACTGAAGCTTTCTTT
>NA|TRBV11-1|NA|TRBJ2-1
CASSLAPLPNEQFF
TGTGCCAGCAGCTTAGCGCCCCTACCCAATGAGCAGTTCTTC
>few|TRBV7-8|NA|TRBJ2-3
CASSLAGSGADTQYF
TGTGCCAGCAGCTTAGCTGGCTCCGGGGCCGATACGCAGTATTTT
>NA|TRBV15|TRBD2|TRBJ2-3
CATKSGASGPTDTQYF
TGTGCCACTAAGAGTGGGGCTAGCGGGCCCACAGATACGCAGTATTTT
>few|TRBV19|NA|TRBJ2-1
CASSIRRVDNEQFF
TGTGCCAGTAGTATTAGGCGGGTCGACAATGAGCAGTTCTTC
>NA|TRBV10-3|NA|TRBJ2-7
CAISERHEKLYEQYF
TGTGCCATCAGTGAGCGGCATGAAAAACTCTACGAGCAGTACTTC
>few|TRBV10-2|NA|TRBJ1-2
CATGAYYGYTF
TGCGCCACCGGGGCTTACTATGGCTACACCTTC
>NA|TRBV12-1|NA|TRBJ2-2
CASSFGVTGELFF
TGTGCCAGCAGCTTTGGCGTTACCGGGGAGCTGTTTTTT
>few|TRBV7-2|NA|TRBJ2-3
CASSLEGQPRGRWDTQYF
TGTGCCAGCAGCTTAGAGGGGCAGCCCCGGGGTAGGTGGGATACGCAGTATTTT
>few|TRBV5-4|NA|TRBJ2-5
CASSSDVLQETQYF
TGTGCCAGCAGCTCTGACGTCCTCCAAGAGACCCAGTACTTC
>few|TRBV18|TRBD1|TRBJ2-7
CASSPRTGSSYEQYF
TGTGCCAGCTCACCACGGACAGGGAGTTCCTACGAGCAGTACTTC
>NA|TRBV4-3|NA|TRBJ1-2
CASSQDLPARPNYGYTF
TGCGCCAGCAGCCAAGATCTTCCAGCGCGACCCAACTATGGCTACACCTTC
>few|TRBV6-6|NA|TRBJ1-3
CASSYRGMGNTIYF
TGTGCCAGCAGTTACCGCGGGATGGGAAACACCATATATTTT
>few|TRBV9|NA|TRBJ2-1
CASSVLGGITYNEQFF
TGTGCCAGCAGCGTCTTGGGCGGGATCACCTACAATGAGCAGTTCTTC
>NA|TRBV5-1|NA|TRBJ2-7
CASSPDSYEQYF
TGCGCCAGCAGCCCCGACAGTTACGAGCAGTACTTC
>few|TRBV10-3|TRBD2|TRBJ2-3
CAITSGNTDTQYF
TGTGCCATTACTAGCGGGAACACAGATACGCAGTATTTT
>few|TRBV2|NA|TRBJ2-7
CASKPDRLYEQYF
TGTGCCAGCAAACCAGACAGACTCTACGAGCAGTACTTC
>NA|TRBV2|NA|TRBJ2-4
CASNRLAKNIQYF
TGTGCCAGCAACAGGCTAGCCAAAAACATTCAGTACTTC
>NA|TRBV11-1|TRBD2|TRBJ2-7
CASSADRGTSVHEQYF
TGTGCCAGCAGCGCCGACCGAGGGACTAGCGTCCACGAGCAGTACTTC
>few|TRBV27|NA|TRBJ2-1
CASGRSVNEQFF
TGTGCCAGCGGAAGGTCGGTCAATGAGCAGTTCTTC
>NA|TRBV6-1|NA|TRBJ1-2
CASSDRLYGYTF
TGTGCCAGCAGTGACAGACTCTATGGCTACACCTTC
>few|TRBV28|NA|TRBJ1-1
CASSLSRLTEAFF
TGTGCCAGCAGTTTATCCAGGCTCACTGAAGCTTTCTTT
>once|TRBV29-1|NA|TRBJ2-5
CSSSGQETQYF
TGCAGCAGCTCAGGGCAAGAGACCCAGTACTTC
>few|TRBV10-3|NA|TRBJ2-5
CAISESNQETQYF
TGTGCCATCAGTGAGTCGAACCAAGAGACCCAGTACTTC
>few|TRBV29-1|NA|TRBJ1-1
CSVEGPLNTEAFF
TGCAGCGTTGAAGGACCGCTGAACACTGAAGCTTTCTTT
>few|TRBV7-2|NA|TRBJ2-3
CASSLGAQEYF
TGTGCCAGCAGCCTAGGAGCACAGGAGTATTTT
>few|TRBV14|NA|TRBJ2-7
CASSQVSVGEQYF
TGTGCCAGCAGCCAAGTTAGCGTCGGCGAGCAGTACTTC
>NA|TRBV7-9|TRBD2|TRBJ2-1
CASSLRAGAVYNEQFF
TGTGCCAGCAGCTTACGGGCGGGAGCTGTCTACAATGAGCAGTTCTTC
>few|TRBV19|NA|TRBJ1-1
CASSTSLNTEAFF
TGTGCCAGTAGTACCAGTCTGAACACTGAAGCTTTCTTT
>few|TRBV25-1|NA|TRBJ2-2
CASEQGTGELFF
TGTGCCAGCGAGCAGGGTACCGGGGAGCTGTTTTTT
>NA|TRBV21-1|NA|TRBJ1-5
CASSKGRQGARQPQHF
TGTGCCAGCAGCAAAGGTAGACAGGGGGCGAGGCAGCCCCAGCATTTT
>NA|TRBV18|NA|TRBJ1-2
CASSPGVPQSYGYTF
TGTGCCAGCTCACCAGGGGTTCCCCAATCCTATGGCTACACCTTC
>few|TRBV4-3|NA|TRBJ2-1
CASSPGYGGPYNEQFF
TGCGCCAGCAGCCCAGGGTACGGGGGACCTTACAATGAGCAGTTCTTC
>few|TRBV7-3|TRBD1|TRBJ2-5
CASSSSGGEETQYF
TGTGCCAGCAGCTCCTCAGGGGGTGAGGAGACCCAGTACTTC
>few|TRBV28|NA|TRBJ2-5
CASNRDRYDPQYF
TGTGCCAGCAACCGGGACCGCTATGACCCCCAGTACTTC
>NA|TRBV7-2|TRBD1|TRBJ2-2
CASSPGDRGRTGELFF
TGTGCCAGCAGCCCAGGGGACAGGGGGCGCACCGGGGAGCTGTTTTTT
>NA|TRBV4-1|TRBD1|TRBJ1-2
CASSQGDRGFNYGYTF
TGCGCCAGCAGCCAAGGGGACAGGGGTTTTAACTATGGCTACACCTTC
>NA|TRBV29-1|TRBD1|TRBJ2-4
CSVTTGGSDVGKNIQYF
TGCAGCGTTACGACAGGGGGCTCGGATGTAGGCAAAAACATTCAGTACTTC
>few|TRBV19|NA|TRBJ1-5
CASSLKVGNQPQHF
TGTGCCAGTAGTCTGAAGGTAGGCAATCAGCCCCAGCATTTT
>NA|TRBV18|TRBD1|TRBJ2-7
CASSPMRDRSSYEQYF
TGTGCCAGCTCACCAATGCGGGACAGGTCCTCCTACGAGCAGTACTTC
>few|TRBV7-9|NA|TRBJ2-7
CASSPIYRVSDEQYF
TGTGCCAGCAGCCCGATATACAGGGTTTCGGACGAGCAGTACTTC
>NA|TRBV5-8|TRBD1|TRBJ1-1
CASSSPGGSINTEAFF
TGTGCCAGCAGCTCCCCAGGGGGCTCGATAAACACTGAAGCTTTCTTT
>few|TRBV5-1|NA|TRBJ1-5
CASSLEGPRGNQPQHF
TGCGCCAGCAGCTTGGAGGGTCCCCGGGGCAATCAGCCCCAGCATTTT
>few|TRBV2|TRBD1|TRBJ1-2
CASTGTGYGYTF
TGTGCCAGCACCGGGACAGGGTATGGCTACACCTTC
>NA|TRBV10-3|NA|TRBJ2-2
CAISDINTGELFF
TGTGCCATCAGTGACATAAACACCGGGGAGCTGTTTTTT
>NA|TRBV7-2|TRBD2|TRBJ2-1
CASSLVLAGGGEQFF
TGTGCCAGCAGCTTAGTACTAGCGGGAGGCGGGGAGCAGTTCTTC
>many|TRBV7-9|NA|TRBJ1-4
CASTTTGEKLFF
TGTGCCAGCACCACTACGGGAGAAAAACTGTTTTTT
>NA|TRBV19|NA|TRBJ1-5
CASAMQGAGNQPQHF
TGTGCCAGTGCTATGCAGGGCGCGGGCAATCAGCCCCAGCATTTT
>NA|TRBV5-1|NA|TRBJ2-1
CASSPGGTGHSEQFF
TGCGCCAGCAGCCCGGGGGGGACAGGTCACAGTGAGCAGTTCTTC
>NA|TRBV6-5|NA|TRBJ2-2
CASSYYRGGELFF
TGTGCCAGCAGTTACTATCGTGGCGGGGAGCTGTTTTTT